This record looks at one T cell receptor beta chain sequence and its context. The antigen remains undetermined. This sample is part of a study of shared clonotypes between healthy human individuals. Study findings and constraints: With several donors compared, 4% to 5% of naive CD4 clonotypes were shared.

Clones were read by immunoSEQ multiplex PCR, and TCRdb kept only the in-frame ones, dropping some. The data show roughly 1.5 million clones, approximately 98% seen once. Between the trimmed V and J ends, which lost 5 bases and 0 bases, there was a span of 13 bases. Germline CDR1 SGHRS, CDR2 YFSETQ. The CDR3 length is 15 residues. The receptor comes from a man aged 30-40 years in good health. Sequenced input: naive CD4+ T cells sorted from blood. Subset meaning: CD45RA+ positively selected. The chain recombines TRBV5-1 with TRBJ2-3; the D call may be TRBD1 or TRBD2 (5 bases each). CDR3 residues: CASRRGTTSTDTQYF. The CDR3 DNA reads TGCGCCAGCAGGAGAGGGACGACTAGCACAGATACGCAGTATTTT.